The clone carrying this T cell receptor (beta chain) was observed many times. The antigen is undetermined. Unique molecular identifiers were affixed to discrete cDNA molecules within the library. TCRdb recomputed calls from the RACE reads with MiXCR, one row per CDR3 protein. The sample yields approximately 100,000 distinct CDR3 sequences, approximately 11% seen once. The data derive from a study of human T cells and chemical hapten exposure. The study's findings and limits: PT1 expanded TCR numbers tracked positively with patch test score.

V gave up 3 bases and J gave up 5 bases, with 4 bases separating them. CDR3 length: 11 amino acids. Time point: patch test 1, 2 weeks after DPC sensitization. Treatment indicated: therapeutic diphenylcyclopropenone sensitization with weekly scalp DPC. The sequence derives from a woman aged 40 to 55 with alopecia areata. Some clones in this sample may be carry-over from other donors' samples. This sequence joins TRBV12-3 or TRBV12-4 and TRBJ2-5; D is undetermined. Source: whole blood, taken in connection with sensitization to the hapten diphenylcyclopropenone (DPC). The CDR3, as DNA: TGTGCCAGCAGTTTTTCGGAGACCCAGTACTTC. Its protein product is CASSFSETQYF.